The text below deals with one TCR beta chain. This clonotype was found a few times. Its antigen specificity is not known. No base quality information exists; no much larger clone differs at one position. TCRdb lists the instrument as Illumina HiSeq 1500. Using fastp trimming at Q25 and MiXCR clonotype assembly, TCRdb reanalyzed the public sequencing data and kept in-frame beta chains. Each record represents a unique CDR3 protein, reported with the most common genes and DNA among its rows. Counted in this sample were approximately 310,000 distinct CDR3 sequences; 25% of them appeared once. The leading ten clones occupy roughly 13% of the sample. V loses 2 bases of germline sequence and J loses 5 bases, and the interval between the two ends is 9 bases. The germline V gene supplies CDR1 SQVTM and CDR2 ANQGSEA. The CDR3 numbers 12 residues from cysteine through phenylalanine. Only CDR3 DNA remains: 36 bases, in frame from the first base.

The sample's treatment or condition label, decoded: in vitro stimulation with specific CMV peptide epitopes to enrich CMV-specific T cells. These data originate in a study of T cell repertoires in cytomegalovirus infection (dated by TCRdb to between 2018 and 2020). Regarding the research as a whole: Peptide stimulations targeted recently identified HLA-C-restricted CMV epitopes, whose presentation resists viral immunomodulation, together with well-studied HLA-B-restricted epitopes. Donor HLA type was relevant to the analysis, because carriage of CMV infection together with the matching HLA type was indicated by public TCR beta signatures.

Overall study outcomes, separate from this receptor: The ex vivo response was dominated by HLA-C-restricted CMV-specific TCR beta clonotypes, which also provided the single most frequent clonotype in two of eight donors. Cumulative frequency of public TCR beta family members discriminated carriers of CMV infection plus the relevant HLA type in this cohort and an independent roughly 350-donor cohort.

The clonotype originates from a human donor in good health (CMV status not recorded). Some clones in this sample may be carry-over from other donors' samples. This receptor chain uses TRBV29-1 and TRBJ1-2, with no reliable assignment of the D segment. This material consisted of cultured PBMCs, taken from culture after CMV antigen stimulation. The CDR3 here reads CSVEIGRYGYTF. The nucleotide sequence is TGCAGCGTTGAAATTGGCCGGTATGGCTACACCTTC.